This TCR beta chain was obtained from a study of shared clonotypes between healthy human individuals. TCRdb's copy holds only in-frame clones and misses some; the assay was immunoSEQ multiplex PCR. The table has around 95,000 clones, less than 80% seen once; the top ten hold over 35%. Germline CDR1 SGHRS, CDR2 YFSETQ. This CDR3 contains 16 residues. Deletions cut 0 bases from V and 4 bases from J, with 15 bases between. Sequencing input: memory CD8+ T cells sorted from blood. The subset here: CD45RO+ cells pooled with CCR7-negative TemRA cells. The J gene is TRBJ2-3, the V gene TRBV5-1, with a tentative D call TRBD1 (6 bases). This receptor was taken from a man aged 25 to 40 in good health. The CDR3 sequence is CASSLAGTKGADTQYF. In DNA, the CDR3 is TGCGCCAGCAGCTTGGCCGGGACAAAAGGGGCAGATACGCAGTATTTT.